The present entry profiles one T cell receptor (beta chain) with its context. This specimen belongs to a study of blood T cell repertoires in COVID-19. The CDR3 runs 13 residues. CDR1 MNHEY and CDR2 SMNVEV come from the germline V gene (reference sequence). V lost 6 bases to trimming and J lost 0 bases, with 9 bases between them. TCRdb keeps only in-frame clones here, not all; method: immunoSEQ multiplex PCR. The sample shows approximately 340,000 clones, 83% of them seen only once. This receptor was obtained from a young man with active or convalescent COVID-19. The sample comprised peripheral blood. The chain links TRBV27 to TRBJ2-7; tentatively, D is TRBD1 (5 bases). The CDR3 DNA sequence: TGTGCCAGCAGATTCAGGGCCTCCTACGAGCAGTACTTC. Protein sequence: CASRFRASYEQYF.